The 20 T cell receptor beta chains below all came from one sample that was sequenced in a study of blood T cell repertoires in COVID-19. Method: immunoSEQ multiplex PCR; TCRdb's copy keeps in-frame clones and lacks some. The profile covers 200,000 to 300,000 clones, with approximately 88% appearing a single time and 25% to 35% taken by the ten largest. Sequencing was carried out using peripheral blood. The source is a man in his forties with acute or convalescent COVID-19.

This clone was seen just once. The chain carries TRBV6-5 and TRBJ1-5; possibly TRBD1 for D (6 bases). The V end lost 5 bases, the J end lost 6 bases, and 14 bases lay between the germline ends. The CDR3 is 14 residues long. CDR1 MNHEY and CDR2 SVGAGI come from the germline V gene. The CDR3 protein is CASSPRGDGQPQHF. The CDR3 DNA is TGTGCCAGCAGTCCCAGGGGTGACGGTCAGCCCCAGCATTTT.

The V and J genes are TRBV20-1 and TRBJ1-2; the D gene is possibly TRBD1 (5 bases). This CDR3 contains 11 residues. Germline-derived CDR1 and CDR2 are DFQATT and SNEGSKA (reference sequence). CDR3 sequence reads: CSLDTNYGYTF. CDR3 in DNA: TGCAGCTTGGACACAAACTATGGCTACACCTTC.

This clone was counted a few times. The chain couples TRBV5-1 to TRBJ2-7, with 8 bases that match TRBD1. Germline V gives CDR1 SGHRS, CDR2 YFSETQ. V lost 4 bases and J lost 3; bases outside the gene matches: 15. This CDR3 contains 17 residues. The CDR3 sequence is CASSQVHTGGNHYEQYF. In nucleotides, the CDR3 is TGCGCCAGCAGCCAAGTACATACAGGGGGTAATCACTACGAGCAGTACTTC.

Written as DNA, the CDR3 is TGTGCCAGCAGCCCGGAGGCCACAGATACGCAGTATTTT. Translating it yields CASSPEATDTQYF. The V call is TRBV11-1, the J call TRBJ2-3; perhaps TRBD2 as D (5 bases). Germline V gives CDR1 SGHAT, CDR2 FQDESV (reference sequence). The length of the CDR3 is 13 residues. V dropped 5 bases and J dropped 2 bases, with 8 bases sitting between them.

This chain links TRBV13 with TRBJ2-2, with 7 positions matching TRBD2. Germline V gene data show CDR1 as PRHDT and CDR2 as FYEKMQ (reference sequence). J lost 3 bases, V lost 4 bases, and 5 bases had no gene match. This CDR3 comprises 15 residues. This CDR3 reads CASSSRTRYTGELFF. The CDR3 DNA follows: TGTGCCAGCAGCTCTCGGACTAGATACACCGGGGAGCTGTTTTTT.

CDR3 sequence: CASSYSRGTYEQYF. For the CDR3, the DNA is TGTGCCAGCAGTTACTCGCGGGGCACCTACGAGCAGTACTTC. This sequence joins TRBV6-2 or TRBV6-3 and TRBJ2-7; D might be TRBD2 (6 bases). Germline V gives CDR1 MNHEY, CDR2 SVGEGT. V gave up 0 bases and J gave up 2 bases, with 8 bases separating them. The CDR3 runs 14 residues.

The table lists this clone with a count of one. This chain joins TRBV5-1 and TRBJ2-1; tentatively, D is TRBD1 (6 bases). The CDR3 has 14 residues. Looked up from germline, CDR1 is SGHRS and CDR2 is YFSETQ. Trimming left V 1 base short and J 5 bases short, with 10 bases between. In DNA form, the CDR3 reads TGCGCCAGCAGCTTGTGGACAGTCAACAATGAGCAGTTCTTC. Amino acid sequence: CASSLWTVNNEQFF.

This chain connects TRBV28 to TRBJ1-6; 7 bases line up with TRBD1. CDR1 and CDR2 from the germline V gene are MDHEN and SYDVKM. J lost 4 bases, V lost 7 bases, and 10 bases had no gene match. This CDR3 has 16 amino acids. The CDR3 protein is CASTPQGESYNSPLHF. Written as DNA, the CDR3 is TGTGCCAGCACCCCTCAGGGGGAATCTTATAATTCACCCCTCCACTTT.

This clone turned up a few times. The chain recombines TRBV6-6 with TRBJ1-2, with D perhaps TRBD1 (6 bases). With 5 bases removed from V and 2 bases from J, the gap between germline ends came to 12 bases. Germline lookup yields CDR1 MNHNY and CDR2 SVGAGI (reference sequence). The CDR3 is 14 residues long. CDR3 DNA sequence: TGTGCCAGCAGTACAGGGACGGCGAACTATGGCTACACCTTC. Its protein product is CASSTGTANYGYTF.

The V call is TRBV27, the J call TRBJ2-1; TRBD2 is a possible D gene (6 bases). CDR3 length equals 15 residues. Germline values: CDR1 MNHEY, CDR2 SMNVEV (reference sequence). Trimming shortened V by 6 bases and J by 5 bases, and 17 bases separated the two germline ends. This chain's CDR3 is CASSPQGLTNNEQFF. In DNA form, the CDR3 reads TGTGCCAGCAGCCCGCAGGGACTGACGAACAATGAGCAGTTCTTC.

The chain combines TRBV12-5 with TRBJ1-5; 7 nucleotides align to TRBD1. After removal of 5 bases from V and 0 bases from J, the junction contained 10 bases not matched to a gene. The CDR3 spans 17 residues. Germline V gives CDR1 LGHNT, CDR2 FRNRAP. CDR3 bases: TGTGCTAGTGGTACCCGGGACAGTCCCTTTAGCAATCAGCCCCAGCATTTT. Amino acids: CASGTRDSPFSNQPQHF. Using reference TRBV12-5 and TRBJ1-5 for the parts outside the CDR3, the full variable domain is DARVTQTPRHKVTEMGQEVTMRCQPILGHNTVFWYRQTMMQGLELLAYFRNRAPLDDSGMPKDRFSAEMPDATLATLKIQPSEPRDSAVYFCASGTRDSPFSNQPQHFGDGTRLSIL.

The V and J genes are TRBV28 and TRBJ1-1, with D possibly being TRBD1 (6 bases). The ends were cut back, 6 bases at V and 0 bases at J, with 17 bases in the middle. This CDR3 is 16 amino acids long. The germline gives CDR1 MDHEN, CDR2 SYDVKM. The CDR3 nucleotides are TGTGCCAGCAGCGACAGGTCCTTAAGGGTGAACACTGAAGCTTTCTTT. This translates into CASSDRSLRVNTEAFF.

The chain is built from TRBV6-1 and TRBJ1-2; TRBD1 agrees at 9 bases. This CDR3 is built from 16 residues. The junction had 8 bases not matched to a gene; V was cut back by 3 bases and J by 3 bases. Per the germline V gene, CDR1 is MNHNS and CDR2 is SASEGT. Written as DNA, the CDR3 is TGTGCCAGCAGTGACGGTATAAGGACAGGGGACTATGGCTACACCTTC. Its translation is CASSDGIRTGDYGYTF.

The V gene is TRBV4-1, the J gene TRBJ2-7; 9 nucleotides line up with TRBD2. Germline lookup yields CDR1 MGHRA and CDR2 YSYEKL. The CDR3 consists of 17 residues. V was clipped by 5 bases and J by 4 bases; unmatched bases: 15. Here the CDR3 DNA reads TGCGCCAGCAGCGCACTAGGACTAGCGACAACAAATTACGAGCAGTACTTC. This sequence encodes CASSALGLATTNYEQYF.

The chain is built from TRBV10-3 and TRBJ2-2, with D perhaps TRBD2 (6 bases). The CDR3 length is 15 residues. CDR1 is ENHRY and CDR2 is SYGVKD in the germline V gene. Trimming took off 2 bases at V and 4 bases at J, with 11 bases between the two ends. For the CDR3, the DNA is TGTGCCATCAGTGAGGGGGACTTAGCCACCGGGGAGCTGTTTTTT. Its protein product is CAISEGDLATGELFF.

V usage is TRBV19 and J usage is TRBJ2-5; 7 bases match TRBD1. The germline V gene encodes CDR1 LNHDA and CDR2 SQIVND (reference sequence). CDR3 length: 14 amino acids. The trim removed 6 bases at V and 2 bases at J, leaving 6 bases unmatched. The CDR3 is CASRDRTGQETQYF. The CDR3 DNA follows: TGTGCCAGTAGGGACCGGACAGGACAAGAGACCCAGTACTTC.

The CDR3 sequence is CASSPSWNTEAFF. DNA of the CDR3: TGTGCCAGCTCACCGAGTTGGAACACTGAAGCTTTCTTT. The chain couples TRBV18 to TRBJ1-1; D gene unclear. The CDR3 has 13 amino acids. The germline V gene has CDR1 KGHSH and CDR2 LQKENI. Trimming stripped 3 bases from V and 1 base from J, with 6 bases between.

The chain couples TRBV6-5 to TRBJ2-2, with D possibly being TRBD2 (6 bases). This CDR3 is built from 16 residues. Trimming shortened V by 2 bases and J by 7 bases, and 17 bases separated the two germline ends. Germline assignment: CDR1 MNHEY and CDR2 SVGAGI. The CDR3 reads CASSYEAREVVGELFF. As DNA, the CDR3 is TGTGCCAGCAGTTACGAGGCCAGGGAGGTCGTCGGGGAGCTGTTTTTT.

V usage is TRBV5-1 and J usage is TRBJ2-5; D may be TRBD1 (6 bases). The CDR3 is 14 residues long. V lost 4 bases to trimming and J lost 7 bases, with 17 bases between them. Germline CDR1 reads SGHRS; CDR2 reads YFSETQ. Here the CDR3 reads CASSLYRVSGTQYF. Written as DNA, the CDR3 is TGCGCCAGCAGCCTATACAGGGTATCAGGGACCCAGTACTTC.

Points on this clone: Relative to the germline gene, one junction end is altered; a read error may explain this. This chain joins TRBV29-1 and TRBJ1-2; D is unresolved. This CDR3 has 13 amino acids. The germline gives CDR1 SQVTM, CDR2 ANQGSEA. CDR3 amino acids: CSVEGGIPYDYTF. The CDR3 bases are TGCAGCGTTGAAGGCGGGATCCCTTATGACTACACCTTC.